This passage covers 25 T cell receptor beta chains from one sample sequenced in a study of siplizumab effects on memory and regulatory T cells. TCRdb's table, derived via immunoSEQ multiplex PCR, lists solely in-frame clones and lacks some. The table has about 100,000 clones, about 94% seen once. The sample consisted of non-Treg CD4+ T cells sorted from blood. These TCRs come from a human donor in good health.

V gene TRBV10-1 combines with J gene TRBJ2-1; TRBD1 is a possible D gene (6 bases). V was shortened by 5 bases and J by 6 bases, with 17 bases between the two germline ends. The length of the CDR3 is 15 residues. Germline lookup yields CDR1 WNHNN and CDR2 SYGVQD (reference sequence). The CDR3 sequence: CASSLSGALVNEQFF. The CDR3 coding sequence is TGCGCCAGCAGTCTCTCAGGGGCCCTTGTCAATGAGCAGTTCTTC.

This chain links TRBV9 with TRBJ2-5; 8 bases fit TRBD1. The CDR3 sequence is 15 residues long. V lost 1 base and J lost 7; bases outside the gene matches: 9. The germline CDR1 and CDR2 sequences are SGDLS and YYNGEE. Written as DNA, the CDR3 is TGTGCCAGCAGCGTATCAGGGGGCGCTTGGGGGACCCAGTACTTC. Protein sequence: CASSVSGGAWGTQYF.

The chain links TRBV2 to TRBJ2-1; D is unclear. Trimming left V 7 bases short and J 2 bases short, with 15 bases between. Germline V gene sequence: CDR1 SNHLY, CDR2 FYNNEI. The length of the CDR3 is 15 residues. Here the CDR3 reads CASTRSPSPYNEQFF. DNA for the CDR3: TGTGCCAGCACCCGGTCGCCAAGCCCCTACAATGAGCAGTTCTTC.

This rearrangement joins TRBV27 to TRBJ2-7; the D gene is possibly TRBD1 (6 bases). Trimming took off 0 bases at V and 1 base at J, with 16 bases between the two ends. Germline assignment: CDR1 MNHEY and CDR2 SMNVEV (reference sequence). The CDR3 length is 17 residues. The CDR3 DNA is TGTGCCAGCAGTTTATCGGGGGCAGGGGCGAGGTCCTACGAGCAGTACTTC. Encoded protein: CASSLSGAGARSYEQYF.

The V gene is TRBV27, the J gene TRBJ1-1; D may be TRBD1 (6 bases). V lost 6 bases and J lost 4, with 18 bases in between. CDR3 length equals 15 residues. The V gene's germline CDR1 is MNHEY and CDR2 SMNVEV (reference sequence). CDR3 coding DNA: TGTGCCAGCAGCCCGGCGGGGGCGGGGAGCACTGAAGCTTTCTTT. Translation gives CASSPAGAGSTEAFF.

This chain links TRBV18 with TRBJ2-7, with TRBD1 identical over 9 bases. The junction had 1 base not matched to a gene; V was cut back by 1 base and J by 0 bases. The CDR3 length is 15 residues. Per germline, CDR1 KGHSH and CDR2 LQKENI. The CDR3 region has the DNA TGTGCCAGCTCACCACGACAGGGGGACTCCTACGAGCAGTACTTC. It is translated as CASSPRQGDSYEQYF.

This rearrangement joins TRBV18 to TRBJ1-5; tentative D call: TRBD1 (5 bases). Trimming stripped 6 bases from V and 6 bases from J, with 18 bases between. Germline lookup yields CDR1 KGHSH and CDR2 LQKENI. The CDR3 runs to 15 residues. The CDR3 DNA sequence: TGTGCCAGCTCCCTCGGGAGTCGCGGGGGTCAGCCCCAGCATTTT. Residues: CASSLGSRGGQPQHF.

The chain links TRBV19 to TRBJ2-5; TRBD1 matches 10 bases. With 5 bases clipped from V and 5 bases from J, the junction kept 8 bases outside the gene matches. The V gene's germline CDR1 is LNHDA and CDR2 SQIVND (reference sequence). The CDR3 loop spans 15 amino acids. Written as DNA, the CDR3 is TGTGCCAGTAGTGGGGCAGGACAGGGGGTTGAGACCCAGTACTTC. This gives the protein CASSGAGQGVETQYF.

The chain uses TRBV5-4 and TRBJ1-4; D is perhaps TRBD1 (5 bases). This CDR3 comprises 15 residues. CDR1 and CDR2 (germline): SGHNT, YYREEE (reference sequence). V was cut by 0 bases and J by 5 bases, with 11 bases left in between. The CDR3 DNA follows: TGTGCCAGCAGCTTGGGGGGACGGCAGAATGAAAAACTGTTTTTT. Translating it yields CASSLGGRQNEKLFF. Using reference TRBV5-4 and TRBJ1-4 for the parts outside the CDR3, the full variable domain is ETGVTQSPTHLIKTRGQQVTLRCSSQSGHNTVSWYQQALGQGPQFIFQYYREEENGRGNFPPRFSGLQFPNYSSELNVNALELDDSALYLCASSLGGRQNEKLFFGSGTQLSVL.

The V gene is TRBV7-8, the J gene TRBJ2-3, with a weak D call TRBD2 (5 bases). This CDR3 is built from 16 residues. Trimming removed 3 bases from V and 1 base from J, with 14 bases in between. Germline lookup yields CDR1 SGHVS and CDR2 FQNEAQ. CDR3 coding DNA: TGTGCCAGCAGCTTTAGGACTTTACCGGGCACAGATACGCAGTATTTT. Protein sequence: CASSFRTLPGTDTQYF. The variable domain in full, completed from reference TRBV7-8 and TRBJ2-3, reads GAGVSQSPRYKVAKRGQDVALRCDPISGHVSLFWYQQALGQGPEFLTYFQNEAQLDKSGLPSDRFFAERPEGSVSTLKIQRTQQEDSAVYLCASSFRTLPGTDTQYFGPGTRLTVL.

V is TRBV7-9 and J is TRBJ2-3; TRBD2 agrees at 16 bases. The junction had 2 bases not matched to a gene; V was cut back by 5 bases and J by 0 bases. CDR3 length equals 17 residues. CDR1 SEHNR and CDR2 FQNEAQ come from the germline V gene (reference sequence). CDR3 sequence: CASSPGLAGGSTDTQYF. The DNA for the CDR3 is TGTGCCAGCAGCCCGGGACTAGCGGGAGGGAGCACAGATACGCAGTATTTT.

The CDR3 DNA sequence: TGCGCCAGCAGCGGCGACCCCACAGATACGCAGTATTTT. Translated, it gives CASSGDPTDTQYF. V and J are TRBV5-1 and TRBJ2-3; D gene unclear. Germline CDR1 is SGHRS and CDR2 is YFSETQ. The V end was cut by 4 bases, the J end by 2 bases, with 8 bases between. The CDR3 extends over 13 amino acids. Supplemented by reference TRBV5-1 and TRBJ2-3, the full variable domain reads KAGVTQTPRYLIKTRGQQVTLSCSPISGHRSVSWYQQTPGQGLQFLFEYFSETQRNKGNFPGRFSGRQFSNSRSEMNVSTLELGDSALYLCASSGDPTDTQYFGPGTRLTVL.

CDR3 loop: CASSYGTSGHTGELFF. The CDR3 DNA is TGCGCCAGCAGCTACGGGACTAGCGGCCACACCGGGGAGCTGTTTTTT. The rearrangement uses TRBV5-1 and TRBJ2-2; 11 nucleotides align to TRBD2. Trimming cost V 3 bases and J 3 bases; bases outside gene matches: 4. This CDR3 has 16 amino acids. Per the germline V gene, CDR1 is SGHRS and CDR2 is YFSETQ. The complete variable domain, with remaining parts taken from reference TRBV5-1 and TRBJ2-2, reads KAGVTQTPRYLIKTRGQQVTLSCSPISGHRSVSWYQQTPGQGLQFLFEYFSETQRNKGNFPGRFSGRQFSNSRSEMNVSTLELGDSALYLCASSYGTSGHTGELFFGEGSRLTVL.

J is TRBJ2-1 and V is TRBV6-5; the D gene is possibly TRBD1 (5 bases). Germline assignment: CDR1 MNHEY and CDR2 SVGAGI. V lost 6 bases and J lost 3, with 12 bases in between. The CDR3 runs 14 residues. The DNA of the CDR3 is TGTGCCAGCAGGGCAGGGCGTTACTACAATGAGCAGTTCTTC. Amino acids: CASRAGRYYNEQFF.

The chain links TRBV18 to TRBJ2-3, with a weak D call TRBD1 (7 bases). There are 14 residues in the CDR3. V gave up 6 bases and J gave up 1 base, with 11 bases separating them. Germline CDR1 KGHSH, CDR2 LQKENI. The CDR3 nucleotides are TGTGCCAGCTCCCGCGGGACAGGCACAGATACGCAGTATTTT. Protein product: CASSRGTGTDTQYF.

The chain couples TRBV20-1 to TRBJ2-7, with 7 positions matching TRBD2. The CDR3 is made up of 11 amino acids. J gave up 2 bases and V 6 bases, and 1 base lay outside the gene matches. Germline CDR1 reads DFQATT; CDR2 reads SNEGSKA (reference sequence). For the CDR3, the DNA is TGCAGTGCCGGGACTACCTACGAGCAGTACTTC. Its translation is CSAGTTYEQYF.

The rearrangement uses TRBV4-1 and TRBJ2-5, with D possibly matching TRBD1 (6 bases). Per the germline V gene, CDR1 is MGHRA and CDR2 is YSYEKL. V was cut by 4 bases and J by 5 bases, with 14 bases left in between. The CDR3 is 14 residues long. The CDR3 DNA sequence: TGCGCCAGCAGCCCCGGACAGTTCCGGGAGACCCAGTACTTC. This encodes CASSPGQFRETQYF.

The chain joins TRBV10-2 to TRBJ2-3; D call uncertain. Germline loops: CDR1 WSHSY, CDR2 SAAADI. The CDR3 has 14 amino acids. Trimming removed 4 bases at V and 2 bases at J, with 10 bases between. The CDR3 nucleotides read TGCGCCAGCAGTGGGGTGGGAATCACAGATACGCAGTATTTT. Its protein product is CASSGVGITDTQYF.

The chain couples TRBV4-1 to TRBJ2-5; D gene ambiguous. V was shortened by 0 bases and J by 9 bases, with 14 bases between the two germline ends. CDR3 length: 14 amino acids. Germline lookup yields CDR1 MGHRA and CDR2 YSYEKL. DNA of the CDR3: TGCGCCAGCAGCCAAGATCGGCAGGCGAGGCCCCAGTACTTC. Its protein is CASSQDRQARPQYF.

V is TRBV18 and J is TRBJ2-5, with D perhaps TRBD1 (5 bases). V was shortened by 1 base and J by 2 bases, with 5 bases between the two germline ends. The CDR3 runs 13 residues. Germline values: CDR1 KGHSH, CDR2 LQKENI. The CDR3 coding sequence is TGTGCCAGCTCACCACAGGGGCAAGAGACCCAGTACTTC. Its protein is CASSPQGQETQYF.

The chain links TRBV18 to TRBJ1-5, with 8 bases identical to TRBD1. Unmatched junction bases numbered 7, after V lost 4 bases and J lost 2 bases. In germline, CDR1 is KGHSH, CDR2 LQKENI. This CDR3 region has 16 residues. Written as DNA, the CDR3 is TGTGCCAGCTCACGAGGGACAGGTCCTGGCAATCAGCCCCAGCATTTT. This encodes CASSRGTGPGNQPQHF. The variable domain in full, completed from reference TRBV18 and TRBJ1-5, reads NAGVMQNPRHLVRRRGQEARLRCSPMKGHSHVYWYRQLPEEGLKFMVYLQKENIIDESGMPKERFSAEFPKEGPSILRIQQVVRGDSAAYFCASSRGTGPGNQPQHFGDGTRLSIL.

The chain recombines TRBV19 with TRBJ2-1, with 15 bases that match TRBD2. CDR1 and CDR2 (germline): LNHDA, SQIVND (reference sequence). Trimming cost V 4 bases and J 9 bases; bases outside gene matches: 13. This CDR3 is built from 18 residues. Here the CDR3 DNA reads TGTGCCAGTAGTACAACCGGGACTAGCGGGAGGCGGGGGGTTGAGCAGTTCTTC. It encodes CASSTTGTSGRRGVEQFF.

The gene calls are TRBV15 and TRBJ2-1, with TRBD2 identical over 11 bases. The CDR3 contains 17 residues. V was pared by 0 bases and J by 2 bases, with 3 bases of the junction left unmatched. Germline V gene lookup returns CDR1 LNHNV and CDR2 YYDKDF (reference sequence). The CDR3 bases are TGTGCCACCAGCAGAGATGGGACTAGCGGAGCCTACAATGAGCAGTTCTTC. Amino acids: CATSRDGTSGAYNEQFF.

To note about this clone: One end of the junction does not line up with germline, which may come from a read error. This sequence joins TRBV6-1 and TRBJ1-6; no firm D call. The CDR3 totals 12 residues. Germline values: CDR1 MNHNS, CDR2 SASEGT. The CDR3 sequence: CASSEVHSPLHF. CDR3 DNA: TGTGCCAGCAGCGAAGTTCATTCACCCCTCCACTTT.

A note on this clone: The same CDR3 also results from other DNA sequences found in this sample. V gene TRBV2 combines with J gene TRBJ2-7; D ambiguous. The CDR3 has 11 amino acids. The germline V and J ends were trimmed by 4 bases and 5 bases, with 6 bases remaining between them. CDR1 and CDR2 (germline): SNHLY, FYNNEI. Here the CDR3 DNA reads TGTGCCAGCAGTGGTTTGAACGAGCAGTACTTC. It encodes CASSGLNEQYF.